This section outlines one TCR beta chain sequence together with its context. This specimen belongs to a study of blood T cell repertoires in COVID-19. How the authors handled the data: Nucleated cell number was recorded as an estimate derived from reference gene primer amplification. TCRdb's copy holds only in-frame clones and misses some; the assay was immunoSEQ multiplex PCR. V and J calls and clone size are given by that table; D and trimming were obtained from the DNA. This table has about 310,000 clones, approximately 88% appearing once. Which cohort a participant joined came from the clinical history participants gave. Recovered status in Cohort 3 required two negative PCRs, clearance, or symptom resolution. Trimming left V 7 bases short and J 0 bases short, with 7 bases between. Germline values: CDR1 MNHEY, CDR2 SVGAGI. The CDR3 covers 13 residues.

Sequenced material: PBMCs or T cells enriched from blood (not recorded which). The chain employs TRBV6-5 and TRBJ2-1; D unclear. The receptor's source is a woman under 30 who had recovered from COVID-19. DNA of the CDR3: TGTGCCAGCATTCCAGGCTCCTACAATGAGCAGTTCTTC. It yields the protein CASIPGSYNEQFF.